This entry lists 8 T cell receptor beta chains sequenced from one sample in a study of CD8+CD57+ T cells in acquired aplastic anemia. Patients sequenced had flow cytometry evidence of CD8+CD57+ cell expansion. TCR beta VDJ and CDR3 profiles were obtained from a genomic DNA template. One entry per CDR3 protein results from TCRdb running MiXCR on the reads. The table has 100,000 to 150,000 distinct CDR3 sequences, about 40% seen once. What was sequenced was sorted CD4+, CD8+, or CD8+CD57+ T cells (not recorded which) from PBMCs. These receptors came from a human donor with aplastic anemia.

This clonotype was found many times. The rearrangement links TRBV7-9 to TRBJ2-1, with TRBD2 matching over 10 bases. The CDR3 is 17 amino acids. In germline, CDR1 is SEHNR, CDR2 FQNEAQ (reference sequence). V was clipped by 5 bases and J by 8 bases; unmatched bases: 15. CDR3 sequence (DNA): TGTGCCAGCAGCCGAAACATCTGGAGCGGGGGGGCCCATGAGCAGTTCTTC. It is translated as CASSRNIWSGGAHEQFF.

The CDR3 here is CASHGTANTEAFF. CDR3 nucleotide sequence: TGTGCCTCGCACGGGACAGCCAACACTGAAGCTTTCTTT. The rearrangement uses TRBV30 and TRBJ1-1; 7 bases are a match to TRBD1. V was pared by 7 bases and J by 2 bases, with 7 bases of the junction left unmatched. Looked up from germline, CDR1 is GTSNPN and CDR2 is SVGIG (reference sequence). This CDR3 spans 13 amino acids.

This clonotype came up a few times. This may stem from a read error, because a much larger clone lies one nucleotide away. As the CDR3 is not closed by the conserved phenylalanine or tryptophan, this likely results from a read error. The chain couples TRBV7-3 to TRBJ2-6; TRBD2 matches at 7 bases. The CDR3 has 15 residues. The ends lost 4 bases at V and 0 bases at J; junction bases unmatched: 0. Per germline, CDR1 SGHTA and CDR2 FQGTGA. In DNA, the CDR3 is TGTGCCAGCAGCTCGGGGGGCTCTGGGGCCAACGTCCTGACTTCC. It yields the protein CASSSGGSGANVLTS.

Many counts were recorded for this clonotype. The V gene is TRBV5-1, the J gene TRBJ2-2; tentative D call: TRBD1 (6 bases). CDR1 and CDR2 (germline): SGHRS, YFSETQ. V was cut by 1 base and J by 5 bases, with 12 bases left in between. The CDR3 length is 15 residues. Here the CDR3 DNA reads TGCGCCAGCAGCTTGCGCGCAGGGGCTACCGGGGAGCTGTTTTTT. Its protein product is CASSLRAGATGELFF.

This clonotype has at least ten counts. The CDR3 is CASSYGQVNEQYV. In nucleotides, the CDR3 is TGTGCCAGCAGTTACGGGCAGGTAAACGAGCAGTACGTC. V gene TRBV6-2 or TRBV6-3 combines with J gene TRBJ2-7; D is unresolved. Germline V gene sequence: CDR1 MNHEY, CDR2 SVGEGT. This CDR3 has 13 amino acids. V lost 2 bases and J 5 bases, leaving 10 bases between the germline ends.

The V gene is TRBV27, the J gene TRBJ1-1; no clear D gene. Trimming removed 6 bases from V and 4 bases from J, with 15 bases in between. This CDR3 has 14 residues. Germline CDR1 MNHEY, CDR2 SMNVEV (reference sequence). This CDR3 is CASRLRKGGTEAFF. The CDR3 nucleotides are TGTGCCAGCAGATTGAGGAAGGGTGGCACTGAAGCTTTCTTT.

This clonotype appeared many times. This chain joins TRBV5-1 and TRBJ2-3; TRBD2 agrees at 8 bases. V lost 0 bases and J lost 3; bases outside the gene matches: 12. Germline V gene data show CDR1 as SGHRS and CDR2 as YFSETQ. This CDR3 is 18 amino acids long. CDR3 in DNA: TGCGCCAGCAGCTTGGCCCCCTCACTAGCGGTGGGGACAGATACGCAGTATTTT. Its protein product is CASSLAPSLAVGTDTQYF.

Remarks on this clonotype: The final CDR3 position lacks the conserved phenylalanine or tryptophan, pointing to a likely read error. No DNA is shown, since the ends of the CDR3 on it are uncertain; the CDR3 is the one TCRdb lists. CDR3: CSAERGLNR. This sequence joins TRBV29-1 and TRBJ1-4. The V gene's germline CDR1 is SQVTM and CDR2 ANQGSEA. Including both end residues, the CDR3 is 9 amino acids long.